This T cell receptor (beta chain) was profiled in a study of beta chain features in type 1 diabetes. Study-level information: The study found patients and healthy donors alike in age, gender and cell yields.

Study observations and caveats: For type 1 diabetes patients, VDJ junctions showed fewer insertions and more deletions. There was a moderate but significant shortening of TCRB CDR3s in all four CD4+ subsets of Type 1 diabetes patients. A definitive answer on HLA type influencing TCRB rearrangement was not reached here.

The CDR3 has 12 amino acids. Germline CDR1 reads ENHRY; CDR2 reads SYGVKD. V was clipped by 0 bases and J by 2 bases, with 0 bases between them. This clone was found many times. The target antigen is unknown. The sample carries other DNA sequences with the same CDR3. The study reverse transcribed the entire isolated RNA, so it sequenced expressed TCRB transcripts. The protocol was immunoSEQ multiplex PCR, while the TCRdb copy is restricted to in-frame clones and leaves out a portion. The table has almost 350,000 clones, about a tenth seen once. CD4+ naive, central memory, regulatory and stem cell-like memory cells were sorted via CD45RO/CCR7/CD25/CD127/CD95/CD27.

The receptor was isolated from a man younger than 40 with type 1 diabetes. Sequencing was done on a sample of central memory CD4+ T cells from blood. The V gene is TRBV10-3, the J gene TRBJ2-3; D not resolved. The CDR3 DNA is TGTGCCATCAGTGAGTCCACAGATACGCAGTATTTT. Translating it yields CAISESTDTQYF.